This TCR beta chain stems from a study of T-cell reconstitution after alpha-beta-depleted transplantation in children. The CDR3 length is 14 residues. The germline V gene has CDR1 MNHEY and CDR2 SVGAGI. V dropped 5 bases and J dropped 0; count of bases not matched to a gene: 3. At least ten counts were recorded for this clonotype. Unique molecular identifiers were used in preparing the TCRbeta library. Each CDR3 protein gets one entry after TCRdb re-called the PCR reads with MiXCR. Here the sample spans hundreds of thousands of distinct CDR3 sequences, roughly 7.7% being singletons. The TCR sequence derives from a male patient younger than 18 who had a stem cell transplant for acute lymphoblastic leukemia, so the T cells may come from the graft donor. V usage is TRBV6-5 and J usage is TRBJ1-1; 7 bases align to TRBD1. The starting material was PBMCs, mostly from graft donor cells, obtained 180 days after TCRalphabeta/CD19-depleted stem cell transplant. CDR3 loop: CASSQTGLNTEAFF. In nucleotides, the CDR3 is TGTGCCAGCAGTCAGACAGGGCTGAACACTGAAGCTTTCTTT.